The following is a T cell receptor beta chain sequence with its context. Its antigen is undetermined. Each donor's status was that of a healthy bone marrow donor. The PCR employed 60 Vbeta primers together with 13 Jbeta primers. TCRdb's table, derived via immunoSEQ multiplex PCR, lists solely in-frame clones and lacks some. The sample's table shows just over 200,000 clones. The record originates from a study of cytomegalovirus exposure and HLA in healthy donors. Findings and limits, study-wide: TCR beta V segments were, for the most part, productive about 87% or about 30% of the time in an earlier analysis.

Looked up from germline, CDR1 is SGHRS and CDR2 is YFSETQ. V trimming: 4 bases; J trimming: 5 bases; junction bases outside the gene matches: 6. The CDR3 consists of 14 residues. Sequencing was carried out using PBMCs. This chain links TRBV5-1 with TRBJ2-3; TRBD2 agrees at 8 bases. This TCR was recovered from a girl aged 2-15 years in good health and CMV-seropositive. CDR3 DNA sequence: TGCGCCAGCAGCCCCGGGGGGGTAGAAGATACGCAGTATTTT. The encoded protein is CASSPGGVEDTQYF. Full variable domain (remainder filled in from reference TRBV5-1 and TRBJ2-3): KAGVTQTPRYLIKTRGQQVTLSCSPISGHRSVSWYQQTPGQGLQFLFEYFSETQRNKGNFPGRFSGRQFSNSRSEMNVSTLELGDSALYLCASSPGGVEDTQYFGPGTRLTVL.